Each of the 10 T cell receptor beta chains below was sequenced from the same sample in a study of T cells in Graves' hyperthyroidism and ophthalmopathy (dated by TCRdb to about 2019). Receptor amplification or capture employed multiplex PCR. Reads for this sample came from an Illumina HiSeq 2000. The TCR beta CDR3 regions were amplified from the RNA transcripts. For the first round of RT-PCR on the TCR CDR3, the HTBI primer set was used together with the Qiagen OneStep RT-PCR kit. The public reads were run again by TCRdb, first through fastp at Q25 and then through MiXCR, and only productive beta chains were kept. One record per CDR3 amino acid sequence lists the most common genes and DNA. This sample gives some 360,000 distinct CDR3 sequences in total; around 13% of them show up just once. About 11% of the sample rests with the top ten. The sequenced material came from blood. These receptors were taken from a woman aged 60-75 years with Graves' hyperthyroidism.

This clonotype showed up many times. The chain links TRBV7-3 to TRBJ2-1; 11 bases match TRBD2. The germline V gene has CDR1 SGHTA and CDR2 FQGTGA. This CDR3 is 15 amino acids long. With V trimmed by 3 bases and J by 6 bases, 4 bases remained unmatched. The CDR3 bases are TGTGCCAGCAGCTTCGGACTAGCGGGTCTCAATGAGCAGTTCTTC. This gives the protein CASSFGLAGLNEQFF.

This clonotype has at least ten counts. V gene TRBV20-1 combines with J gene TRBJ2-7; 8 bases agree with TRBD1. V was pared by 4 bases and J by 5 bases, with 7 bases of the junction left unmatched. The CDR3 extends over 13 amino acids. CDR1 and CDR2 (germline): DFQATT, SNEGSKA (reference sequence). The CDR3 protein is CSATQGANHEQYF. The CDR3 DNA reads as TGCAGTGCTACCCAGGGGGCTAACCACGAGCAGTACTTC.

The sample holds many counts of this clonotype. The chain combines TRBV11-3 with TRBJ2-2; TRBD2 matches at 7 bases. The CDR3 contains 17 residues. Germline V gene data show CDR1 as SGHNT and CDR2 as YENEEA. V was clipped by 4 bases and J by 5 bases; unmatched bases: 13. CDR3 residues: CASSSLSGLVGTGELFF. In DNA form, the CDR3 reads TGTGCCAGCAGCTCCCTATCAGGACTAGTTGGGACCGGGGAGCTGTTTTTT.

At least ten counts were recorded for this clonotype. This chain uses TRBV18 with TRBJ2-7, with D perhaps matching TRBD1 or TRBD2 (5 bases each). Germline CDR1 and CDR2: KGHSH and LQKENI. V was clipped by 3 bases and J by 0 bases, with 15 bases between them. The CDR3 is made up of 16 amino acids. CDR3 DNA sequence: TGTGCCAGCTCACCGAGGGCGCTTGGGGGCTCCTACGAGCAGTACTTC. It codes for CASSPRALGGSYEQYF.

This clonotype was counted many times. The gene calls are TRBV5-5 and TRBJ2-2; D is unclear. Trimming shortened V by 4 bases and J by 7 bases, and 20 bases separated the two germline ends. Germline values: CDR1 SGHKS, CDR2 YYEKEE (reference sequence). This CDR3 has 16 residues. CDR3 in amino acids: CASSPPSVQSGGELFF. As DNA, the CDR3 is TGTGCCAGCAGCCCGCCGAGCGTGCAGTCGGGCGGGGAGCTGTTTTTT. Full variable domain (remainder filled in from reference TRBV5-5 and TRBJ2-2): DAGVTQSPTHLIKTRGQQVTLRCSPISGHKSVSWYQQVLGQGPQFIFQYYEKEERGRGNFPDRFSARQFPNYSSELNVNALLLGDSALYLCASSPPSVQSGGELFFGEGSRLTVL.

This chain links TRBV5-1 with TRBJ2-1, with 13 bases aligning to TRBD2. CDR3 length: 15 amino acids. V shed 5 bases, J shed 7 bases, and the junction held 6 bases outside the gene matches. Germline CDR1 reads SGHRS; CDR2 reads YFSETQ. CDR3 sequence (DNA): TGCGCCAGCAGTACCGGGACTAGCGGGATGAATGAGCAGTTCTTC. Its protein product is CASSTGTSGMNEQFF.

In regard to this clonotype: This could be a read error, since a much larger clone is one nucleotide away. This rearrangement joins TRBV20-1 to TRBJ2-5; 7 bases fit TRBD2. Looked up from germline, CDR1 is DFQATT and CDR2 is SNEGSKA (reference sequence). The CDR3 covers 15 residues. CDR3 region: CSARDPWEGQETQNF. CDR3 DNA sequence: TGCAGTGCTAGAGATCCCTGGGAGGGCCAAGAGACCCAGAACTTC.

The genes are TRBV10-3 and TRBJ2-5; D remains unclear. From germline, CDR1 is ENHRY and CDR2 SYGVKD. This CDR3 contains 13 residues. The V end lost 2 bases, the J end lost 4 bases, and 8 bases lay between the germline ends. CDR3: CAISERDRETQYF. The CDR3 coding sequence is TGTGCCATCAGTGAGCGAGATCGAGAGACCCAGTACTTC.

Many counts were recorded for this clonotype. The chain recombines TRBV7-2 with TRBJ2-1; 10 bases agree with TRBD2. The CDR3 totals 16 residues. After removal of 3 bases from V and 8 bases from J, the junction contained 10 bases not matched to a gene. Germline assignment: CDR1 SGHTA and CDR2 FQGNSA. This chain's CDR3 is CASSFRGSGGGDEQFF. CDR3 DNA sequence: TGTGCCAGCAGCTTCCGGGGAAGCGGGGGGGGCGATGAGCAGTTCTTC.

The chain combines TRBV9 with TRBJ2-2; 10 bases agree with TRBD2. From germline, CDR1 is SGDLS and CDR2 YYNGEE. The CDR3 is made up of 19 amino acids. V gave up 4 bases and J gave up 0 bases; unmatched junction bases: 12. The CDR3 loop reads CASSHRGVAGGTNTGELFF. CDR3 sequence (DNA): TGTGCCAGCAGCCACCGCGGGGTAGCGGGAGGAACGAACACCGGGGAGCTGTTTTTT.